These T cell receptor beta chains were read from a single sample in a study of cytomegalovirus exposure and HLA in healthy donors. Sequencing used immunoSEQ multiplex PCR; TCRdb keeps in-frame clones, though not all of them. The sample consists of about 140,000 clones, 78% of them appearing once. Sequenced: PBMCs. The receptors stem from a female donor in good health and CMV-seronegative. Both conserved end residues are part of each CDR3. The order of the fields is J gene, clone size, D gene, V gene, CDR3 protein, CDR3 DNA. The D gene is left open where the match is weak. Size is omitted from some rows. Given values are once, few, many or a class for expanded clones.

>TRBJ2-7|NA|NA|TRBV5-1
CASSWGISYEQYF
TGCGCCAGCAGCTGGGGCATCTCCTACGAGCAGTACTTC
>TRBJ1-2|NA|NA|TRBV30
CAYFLTALYGYTF
TGTGCCTATTTCCTGACAGCCCTCTATGGCTACACCTTC
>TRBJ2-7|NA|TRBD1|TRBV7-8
CASSSRTGTQYEQYF
TGTGCCAGCAGCAGCCGGACAGGGACCCAGTACGAGCAGTACTTC
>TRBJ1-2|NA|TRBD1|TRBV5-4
CASSLAGGSGYGYTF
TGTGCCAGCAGCTTGGCAGGGGGCTCGGGCTATGGCTACACCTTC
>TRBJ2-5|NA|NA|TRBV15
CATSRDQAGRGETQYF
TGTGCCACCAGCAGAGATCAGGCGGGAAGGGGAGAGACCCAGTACTTC
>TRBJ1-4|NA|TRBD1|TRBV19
CASSINRDRGREKLFF
TGTGCCAGTAGTATAAACCGGGACAGGGGACGAGAAAAACTGTTTTTT
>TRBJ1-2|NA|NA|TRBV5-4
CASSPGIAGLQGYPF
TGTGCCAGCAGCCCCGGTATTGCGGGATTGCAAGGCTACCCCTTC
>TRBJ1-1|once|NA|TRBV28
CASSFNWGQGGTEAFF
TGTGCCAGCAGCTTTAACTGGGGCCAAGGGGGCACTGAAGCTTTCTTT
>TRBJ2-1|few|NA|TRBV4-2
CASSQDESGFGNEQFF
TGTGCCAGCAGCCAAGATGAGTCGGGTTTCGGGAATGAGCAGTTCTTC
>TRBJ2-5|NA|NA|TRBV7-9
CASSLGGQMETQYF
TGTGCCAGCAGCTTAGGAGGTCAGATGGAGACCCAGTACTTC
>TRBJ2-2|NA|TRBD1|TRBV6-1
CASSNTGATGELFF
TGTGCCAGCAGCAACACAGGGGCAACCGGGGAGCTGTTTTTT
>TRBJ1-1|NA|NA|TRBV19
CASSIPSAFF
TGTGCCAGTAGTATACCCTCAGCTTTCTTT
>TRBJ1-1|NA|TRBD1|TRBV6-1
CASRRQGWAEAFF
TGTGCCAGCAGACGACAGGGGTGGGCTGAAGCTTTCTTT
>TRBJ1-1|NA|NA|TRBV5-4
CASRIRWSDEAFF
TGTGCCAGCAGAATCAGGTGGTCGGATGAAGCTTTCTTT
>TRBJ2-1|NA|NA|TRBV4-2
CASSHTSRDEQFF
TGTGCCAGCAGCCATACGTCCCGGGATGAGCAGTTCTTC
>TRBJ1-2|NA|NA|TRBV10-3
CAISESGGPNYGYTF
TGTGCCATCAGTGAGTCGGGGGGGCCCAACTATGGCTACACCTTC
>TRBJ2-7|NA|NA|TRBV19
CASRLWEWALASSYEQYF
TGTGCCAGTAGGCTTTGGGAGTGGGCCTTGGCGAGCTCCTACGAGCAGTACTTC